This T cell receptor (beta chain) was found in a study of PD-1 blockade in classical Hodgkin lymphoma. Turning to the study itself: It was nivolumab at 3 mg/kg, given intravenously every 2 weeks, that patients received.

Time point denoted: cycle 4 day 1 (C4D1), after five to seven weeks of nivolumab. After autologous stem cell transplantation all patients relapsed, and prior brentuximab vedotin exposure differed between cohorts. Best responses were complete response, partial response or progressive disease. Study observations and caveats: The CD4+ diversity rise by C4D1 was clearest in complete responders. Patients who began taking nivolumab under 1 year after ASCT were left out.

Notes on this clone: The antigen is unknown.

The CDR3 sequence is 13 residues long. Germline lookup yields CDR1 MNHEY and CDR2 SVGAGI. V lost 7 bases to trimming and J lost 4 bases, with 13 bases between them. Profiled with immunoSEQ multiplex PCR; TCRdb holds only in-frame clones, not every one. This table has 100,000 or so clones, around 93% appearing once. The sequenced sample was peripheral blood mononuclear cells (PBMCs), obtained before the fourth cycle of nivolumab. The chain combines TRBV6-5 with TRBJ1-2; weak D call: TRBD1 (5 bases). The source of this sequence is a human donor with classical Hodgkin lymphoma. CDR3 residues: CASTAHGTYGYTF. CDR3 bases: TGTGCCAGCACCGCCCACGGGACCTATGGCTACACCTTC.